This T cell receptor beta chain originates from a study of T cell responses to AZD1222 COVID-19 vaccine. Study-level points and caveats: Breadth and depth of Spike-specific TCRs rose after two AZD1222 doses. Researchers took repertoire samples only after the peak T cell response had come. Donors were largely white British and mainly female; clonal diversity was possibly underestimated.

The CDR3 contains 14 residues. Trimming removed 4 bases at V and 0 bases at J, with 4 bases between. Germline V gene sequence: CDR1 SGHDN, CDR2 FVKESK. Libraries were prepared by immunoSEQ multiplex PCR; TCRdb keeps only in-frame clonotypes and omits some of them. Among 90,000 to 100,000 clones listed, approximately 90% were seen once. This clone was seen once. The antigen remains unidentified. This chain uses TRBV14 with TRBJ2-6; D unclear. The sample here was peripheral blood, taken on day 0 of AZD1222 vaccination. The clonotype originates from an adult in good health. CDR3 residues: CASSRYSGANVLTF. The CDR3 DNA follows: TGTGCCAGCAGCCGCTACTCTGGGGCCAACGTCCTGACTTTC.